The 10 T cell receptor beta chains reported below all come from one sample, sequenced in a study of blood T cell repertoires in COVID-19. The assay was immunoSEQ multiplex PCR, and TCRdb's table has in-frame clones only and misses some. The sample lists some 230,000 clones; around 91% were seen once. Sequencing input: PBMCs or T cells enriched from blood (not recorded which). These TCRs come from a woman aged 18-30 years in a cohort exposed to, infected with or recovered from COVID-19 (not recorded which).

V is TRBV6-1 and J is TRBJ1-6; TRBD1 is a possible D gene (5 bases). V lost 2 bases to trimming and J lost 10 bases, with 12 bases between them. The CDR3 length is 14 residues. CDR1 MNHNS and CDR2 SASEGT come from the germline V gene. CDR3 nucleotides: TGTGCCAGCAGTGAATTTGGGGGAGGATCACCCCTCCACTTT. Protein product: CASSEFGGGSPLHF.

CDR3 sequence: CATSDDRGLIGRSGTREQFF. In nucleotides, the CDR3 is TGTGCCACCAGTGACGACCGCGGGCTTATAGGGCGATCAGGTACCAGGGAGCAGTTCTTC. The rearrangement joins TRBV24-1 to TRBJ2-1; D possibly corresponds to TRBD2 (5 bases). This CDR3 is 20 amino acids long. The germline CDR1 and CDR2 sequences are KGHDR and SFDVKD. Trimming pared 4 bases from V and 10 bases from J, leaving 34 bases between.

The chain uses TRBV6-6 and TRBJ1-1, with 7 bases fitting TRBD1. From germline, CDR1 is MNHNY and CDR2 SVGAGI (reference sequence). The CDR3 has 13 amino acids. The V and J ends lost 2 bases and 4 bases, in that order; junction bases with no gene match: 1. CDR3 DNA sequence: TGTGCCAGCAGTTACCAGGGGGGCACTGAAGCTTTCTTT. It yields the protein CASSYQGGTEAFF.

The V gene is TRBV18, the J gene TRBJ2-7, with D unclear. CDR1 is KGHSH, CDR2 LQKENI, per germline. The CDR3 has 20 residues. V lost 2 bases, J lost 2 bases, and 28 bases lay in between. This chain's CDR3 is CASSPIYAGSVFKRAYEQYF. The CDR3 DNA is TGTGCCAGCTCACCAATCTATGCTGGGTCAGTCTTTAAACGGGCCTACGAGCAGTACTTC.

V and J are TRBV7-2 and TRBJ2-1; 8 bases align to TRBD2. This CDR3 comprises 14 residues. Germline CDR1 and CDR2: SGHTA and FQGNSA. Losses at the gene ends were 6 bases for V and 5 bases for J; bases not matched to a gene: 6. The CDR3 sequence: CASSQSGRNNEQFF. The CDR3, as DNA: TGTGCCAGCAGTCAAAGCGGGAGAAACAATGAGCAGTTCTTC. Filled out from reference TRBV7-2 and TRBJ2-1, the complete variable domain reads GAGVSQSPSNKVTEKGKDVELRCDPISGHTALYWYRQSLGQGLEFLIYFQGNSAPDKSGLPSDRFSAERTGGSVSTLTIQRTQQEDSAVYLCASSQSGRNNEQFFGPGTRLTVL.

This sequence joins TRBV19 and TRBJ1-6, with TRBD1 identical over 9 bases. Germline V gene sequence: CDR1 LNHDA, CDR2 SQIVND (reference sequence). The CDR3 has 15 residues. The ends lost 5 bases at V and 5 bases at J; junction bases unmatched: 4. DNA for the CDR3: TGTGCCAGTAGTCCCCGGACAGGGGATAATTCACCCCTCCACTTT. This translates into CASSPRTGDNSPLHF.

The V and J genes are TRBV6-5 and TRBJ1-1; 8 positions agree with TRBD1. J gave up 5 bases and V 6 bases, and 11 bases lay outside the gene matches. This CDR3 is 15 amino acids long. Germline V gene sequence: CDR1 MNHEY, CDR2 SVGAGI. The DNA of the CDR3 is TGTGCCAGCAGCGATCAGGGGGCGCCGGGGACTGAAGCTTTCTTT. Translating it yields CASSDQGAPGTEAFF.

The rearrangement links TRBV5-6 to TRBJ1-2; TRBD1 agrees at 7 bases. The junction had 7 bases not matched to a gene; V was cut back by 2 bases and J by 6 bases. This CDR3 contains 14 residues. The germline V gene has CDR1 SGHDT and CDR2 YYEEEE. The CDR3 region has the DNA TGTGCCAGCAGCTTAATGGGGCAGGGGGATGGCTACACCTTC. It specifies CASSLMGQGDGYTF.

V is TRBV28 and J is TRBJ1-2; 7 bases map to TRBD1. V trimming: 6 bases; J trimming: 5 bases; junction bases outside the gene matches: 6. Germline-derived CDR1 and CDR2 are MDHEN and SYDVKM. The CDR3 is 13 amino acids. The CDR3 region is CASRRTGLYGYTF. The DNA for the CDR3 is TGTGCCAGCAGGCGGACAGGACTATATGGCTACACCTTC.

The V call is TRBV5-1, the J call TRBJ2-2; no definite D call. The CDR3 has 15 amino acids. From germline, CDR1 is SGHRS and CDR2 YFSETQ. V lost 7 bases to trimming and J lost 0 bases, with 13 bases between them. CDR3 coding DNA: TGCGCCAGCCAAGCAAGCGTCCCGAACACCGGGGAGCTGTTTTTT. Protein: CASQASVPNTGELFF.